The sequence of this TCR beta chain was determined in a study of PD-1 blockade in mismatch repair-deficient tumors. CDR1 and CDR2 from the germline V gene are MNHNS and SASEGT. This CDR3 spans 12 amino acids. Deletions cut 6 bases from V and 4 bases from J, with 10 bases between. TCRdb keeps only in-frame clones here, not all; method: immunoSEQ multiplex PCR. The repertoire includes 100,000 or so clones, approximately 80% of them detected once, and about 6.3% sits in the top ten. The material sequenced was peripheral blood, taken about 33 weeks after starting pembrolizumab. This sequence joins TRBV6-1 and TRBJ2-7; D is ambiguous. The TCR comes from an adult with mismatch repair-deficient cancer. The CDR3, as DNA: TGTGCCAGCAGGTATGGAAGGTACGAGCAGTACTTC. Translation: CASRYGRYEQYF.